The rows below give T cell receptor beta chains drawn from one sample of a study of shared clonotypes between healthy human individuals. TCRdb's copy holds only in-frame clones and misses some; the assay was immunoSEQ multiplex PCR. The data show approximately 940,000 clones, with 76% seen just once and about 1.5% held by the top ten. The material sequenced was memory CD4+ T cells sorted from blood. These receptors were taken from a young man in good health. Both conserved end residues are part of each CDR3. A D gene is named only where the DNA matches it firmly. Some rows mark clone size as missing; the rest say once, few, many or name a class of expanded clone.

CDR3: CASSVAVTNTEAFF
DNA: TGTGCCAGCAGCGTAGCGGTAACGAACACTGAAGCTTTCTTT
J: TRBJ1-1
V: TRBV9
size: -
D: -

CDR3: CSVGSGEQFF
DNA: TGCAGCGTAGGTAGTGGTGAGCAGTTCTTC
J: TRBJ2-1
V: TRBV29-1
size: -
D: -

CDR3: CASSRTGRQETQYF
DNA: TGTGCCAGTAGTCGGACAGGGCGCCAAGAGACCCAGTACTTC
J: TRBJ2-5
V: TRBV19
size: -
D: TRBD1

CDR3: CATGTSGGYSTDTQYF
DNA: TGTGCCACCGGGACTAGCGGGGGTTATAGCACAGATACGCAGTATTTT
J: TRBJ2-3
V: TRBV10-3
size: -
D: TRBD2

CDR3: CASSFSGNTGELFF
DNA: TGTGCCAGCAGCTTTTCGGGAAACACCGGGGAGCTGTTTTTT
J: TRBJ2-2
V: TRBV7-3
size: few
D: -

CDR3: CASRRQSSYNEQFF
DNA: TGTGCCAGCAGAAGACAGAGCTCCTACAATGAGCAGTTCTTC
J: TRBJ2-1
V: TRBV27
size: -
D: -

CDR3: CASSVNRGDEKLFF
DNA: TGTGCCAGCAGTGTAAACAGGGGGGATGAAAAACTGTTTTTT
J: TRBJ1-4
V: TRBV2
size: -
D: TRBD1

CDR3: CASAEVGVGPQHF
DNA: TGTGCCAGCGCAGAGGTTGGGGTAGGGCCCCAGCATTTT
J: TRBJ1-5
V: TRBV6-5
size: -
D: -

CDR3: CASRYREEEKLFF
DNA: TGTGCCAGCAGATACAGGGAAGAGGAAAAACTGTTTTTT
J: TRBJ1-4
V: TRBV2
size: many
D: -

CDR3: CAISEGGMGTQYF
DNA: TGTGCCATCAGTGAAGGGGGAATGGGGACCCAGTACTTC
J: TRBJ2-5
V: TRBV10-3
size: once
D: -

CDR3: CASENSVYGYTF
DNA: TGTGCCAGCGAAAATTCAGTCTATGGCTACACCTTC
J: TRBJ1-2
V: TRBV28
size: once
D: -

CDR3: CASRRQGMNTEAFF
DNA: TGTGCCAGCAGAAGACAGGGGATGAACACTGAAGCTTTCTTT
J: TRBJ1-1
V: TRBV6-4
size: -
D: TRBD1

CDR3: CASSYLTSGGAYEQFF
DNA: TGTGCCAGCAGTTACTTGACTAGCGGGGGGGCATATGAGCAGTTCTTC
J: TRBJ2-1
V: TRBV6-5
size: -
D: TRBD2

CDR3: CASSPRGDIVGAFF
DNA: TGTGCCAGCAGCCCAAGAGGGGACATAGTAGGGGCTTTCTTT
J: TRBJ1-1
V: TRBV25-1
size: few
D: -

CDR3: CASSLVSGTGELFF
DNA: TGCGCCAGCAGCTTGGTATCGGGGACCGGGGAGCTGTTTTTT
J: TRBJ2-2
V: TRBV5-1
size: -
D: -

CDR3: CASLNRGGNTEAFF
DNA: TGTGCCAGCCTAAACAGGGGGGGGAACACTGAAGCTTTCTTT
J: TRBJ1-1
V: TRBV6-5
size: -
D: TRBD1

CDR3: CASSFAWGAYEQYF
DNA: TGTGCCAGCAGCTTTGCGTGGGGGGCCTACGAGCAGTACTTC
J: TRBJ2-7
V: TRBV5-5
size: -
D: -

CDR3: CASSGTDRGGGNTIYF
DNA: TGTGCCAGCAGTGGGACTGACAGGGGTGGTGGAAACACCATATATTTT
J: TRBJ1-3
V: TRBV27
size: once
D: TRBD1

CDR3: CASIPGHSNTEAFF
DNA: TGTGCCAGTATCCCGGGACACTCGAACACTGAAGCTTTCTTT
J: TRBJ1-1
V: TRBV19
size: -
D: -

CDR3: CAISDSGVTGLFGELFF
DNA: TGTGCCATCAGTGATTCTGGCGTAACAGGCCTGTTCGGGGAGCTGTTTTTT
J: TRBJ2-2
V: TRBV10-3
size: -
D: -

CDR3: CATRGWTNYGYTF
DNA: TGTGCCACTAGGGGGTGGACTAACTATGGCTACACCTTC
J: TRBJ1-2
V: TRBV28
size: -
D: -

CDR3: CASSSGTVSYEQYF
DNA: TGTGCCAGCAGCTCCGGGACAGTTTCCTACGAGCAGTACTTC
J: TRBJ2-7
V: TRBV7-2
size: -
D: TRBD1

CDR3: CASSTTGTSRGYGYTF
DNA: TGTGCCAGTAGTACTACCGGGACCAGTAGGGGCTATGGCTACACCTTC
J: TRBJ1-2
V: TRBV19
size: -
D: -

CDR3: CASSRDNSGNTIYF
DNA: TGTGCCAGCAGCAGGGATAATTCCGGAAACACCATATATTTT
J: TRBJ1-3
V: TRBV9
size: -
D: -

CDR3: CASSPPPGGETQYF
DNA: TGTGCCAGCTCACCACCCCCTGGTGGAGAGACCCAGTACTTC
J: TRBJ2-5
V: TRBV18
size: -
D: -

CDR3: CASSLHGFETQYF
DNA: TGTGCCAGCAGCTTACACGGGTTTGAGACCCAGTACTTC
J: TRBJ2-5
V: TRBV7-2
size: many
D: -

CDR3: CTSSQDEGDGSNYGYTF
DNA: TGCACCAGCAGCCAAGACGAAGGGGACGGAAGTAACTATGGCTACACCTTC
J: TRBJ1-2
V: TRBV1
size: -
D: -

CDR3: CASSRTGINQPQHF
DNA: TGCGCCAGCAGCCGCACAGGGATAAATCAGCCCCAGCATTTT
J: TRBJ1-5
V: TRBV5-1
size: -
D: -

CDR3: CASSLGVNYGYTF
DNA: TGTGCCAGCAGCTTAGGGGTGAACTATGGCTACACCTTC
J: TRBJ1-2
V: TRBV11-2
size: -
D: -

CDR3: CASSPGTDTNYGYTF
DNA: TGTGCCAGCAGCCCAGGGACGGATACTAACTATGGCTACACCTTC
J: TRBJ1-2
V: TRBV7-8
size: -
D: -

CDR3: CASSSQGLNEKLFF
DNA: TGTGCCAGCAGCTCTCAGGGACTGAATGAAAAACTGTTTTTT
J: TRBJ1-4
V: TRBV7-6
size: -
D: -

CDR3: CASSAGERGKPQHF
DNA: TGTGCCAGCAGTGCTGGGGAGAGAGGGAAGCCCCAGCATTTT
J: TRBJ1-5
V: TRBV2
size: -
D: -

CDR3: CASSEGGGGAVETQYF
DNA: TGTGCCAGCAGTGAAGGCGGCGGGGGGGCCGTGGAGACCCAGTACTTC
J: TRBJ2-5
V: TRBV6-1
size: -
D: TRBD2

CDR3: CAWSERPVGELFF
DNA: TGTGCCTGGAGTGAAAGACCTGTCGGGGAGCTGTTTTTT
J: TRBJ2-2
V: TRBV30
size: -
D: -

CDR3: CASSLESRYEQYF
DNA: TGCGCCAGCAGCTTGGAAAGCCGCTACGAGCAGTACTTC
J: TRBJ2-7
V: TRBV5-1
size: -
D: -

CDR3: CASSVGWSGGKNSPLHF
DNA: TGTGCCAGCAGCGTAGGATGGTCAGGGGGGAAGAATTCACCCCTCCACTTT
J: TRBJ1-6
V: TRBV9
size: -
D: TRBD1

CDR3: CASSLRGELFF
DNA: TGTGCCAGCAGTTTACGGGGGGAGCTGTTTTTT
J: TRBJ2-2
V: TRBV2
size: -
D: -

CDR3: CAWSSQAPNTEAFF
DNA: TGTGCCTGGAGTTCCCAGGCGCCGAACACTGAAGCTTTCTTT
J: TRBJ1-1
V: TRBV30
size: -
D: -

CDR3: CAINRGDRVTEQYF
DNA: TGTGCCATCAATCGTGGGGACAGGGTCACCGAGCAGTACTTC
J: TRBJ2-7
V: TRBV10-3
size: few
D: TRBD1